What follows describes a single T cell receptor (beta chain). Antigen specificity is unknown. The sample comes from a study of cytomegalovirus exposure and HLA in healthy donors. Across the whole study: From donors who were HLA-typed, an early data release held around 80 million unique TCRs.

Vbeta (60) and Jbeta (13) primers were used in the PCR. Profiled with immunoSEQ multiplex PCR; TCRdb holds only in-frame clones, not every one. Of 150,000 to 200,000 clones in the sample, 60% to 80% were seen once. There are 17 residues in the CDR3. The V end lost 5 bases, the J end lost 2 bases, and 16 bases lay between the germline ends. The germline gives CDR1 MDHEN, CDR2 SYDVKM. The donors (healthy individuals) were bone marrow donors. Whole-study results and caveats: Associated with cytomegalovirus, according to the listing, were 150 to 200 TCR beta chains. Later analysis revealed greater clonal expansion in HLA-associated TCR beta chains than in equally common others.

Sample: PBMCs. The origin of this receptor is a man aged 45-65 years in good health and CMV-seropositive. The chain combines TRBV28 with TRBJ1-6, with TRBD1 as a possible D gene (5 bases). CDR3 sequence: CASSPSPGIPYNSPLHF. The CDR3 nucleotides read TGTGCCAGCAGTCCTTCTCCAGGGATACCCTATAATTCACCCCTCCACTTT.